This T cell receptor beta chain was found in a study of low-dose radiotherapy and immunotherapy resistance in tumors. As for the study in general: Cohort 1 patients were irradiated with 0.5 Gy fractions every 2 weeks to 6.5 Gy total. Intravenous nivolumab 240 mg every two weeks plus ipilimumab 1 mg/kg every six weeks was given to patients.

The sample holds many counts of this clonotype. As to time point: after trial treatment. Treatment reported: LDRT plus nivolumab, ipilimumab, low-dose cyclophosphamide and aspirin (RACIN trial). With TRAV- and TRBV-specific primers, first-strand cDNA was made, covering the alpha and beta chains. Amplification, which lasted 20 to 25 PCR cycles, used a constant-region primer and V-primer adapter to amplify TCRs. The mRNA which had been isolated was amplified by in vitro transcription. TCRdb processed the reads anew with MiXCR; each CDR3 protein has one entry. The sample consists of roughly 32,000 distinct CDR3 sequences, 49% of them appearing once. The length of the CDR3 is 15 residues. The V gene lost 3 bases and the J gene lost 3 bases, with 11 bases spanning the gap. Germline CDR1 and CDR2: SSHAT and FNYEAQ (reference sequence).

This specimen was PBMCs, taken after low-dose radiotherapy plus immunotherapy. This TCR came from a male donor with gallbladder cancer. This chain links TRBV7-7 with TRBJ2-2; D is undetermined. The CDR3 coding sequence is TGTGCCAGCAGCTTGACCCCGGCCGACACCGGGGAGCTGTTTTTT. Translation gives CASSLTPADTGELFF.